One and the same sample provided the 19 T cell receptor beta chains below, sequenced in a study of blood T cell repertoires in COVID-19. TCRdb's table, derived via immunoSEQ multiplex PCR, lists solely in-frame clones and lacks some. The sample holds 300,000 to 400,000 clones, about 87% seen once. The source material was peripheral blood. Source of these receptors: a man under 40 with COVID-19, enrolled during active disease.

J is TRBJ1-1 and V is TRBV29-1; D possibly corresponds to TRBD1 (5 bases). CDR3 length: 10 amino acids. CDR1 is SQVTM, CDR2 ANQGSEA, per germline. V shed 5 bases and J shed 7 bases, with 8 bases lying between them. The CDR3, as DNA: TGCAGCGTTAGGACATTTGAAGCTTTCTTT. Its protein product is CSVRTFEAFF.

This chain joins TRBV24-1 and TRBJ2-7; 7 bases match TRBD1. Germline V gene lookup returns CDR1 KGHDR and CDR2 SFDVKD. This CDR3 contains 13 residues. Losses at the gene ends were 6 bases for V and 0 bases for J; bases not matched to a gene: 1. CDR3 nucleotides: TGTGCCACCAGTCGGGACAGCTCCTACGAGCAGTACTTC. Translating it yields CATSRDSSYEQYF.

The chain carries TRBV24-1 and TRBJ2-1; 9 bases are shared with TRBD2. The CDR3 runs to 15 residues. The V gene's germline CDR1 is KGHDR and CDR2 SFDVKD. J gave up 8 bases and V 0 bases, and 4 bases lay outside the gene matches. CDR3 in DNA: TGTGCCACCAGTGATTTGATAGCGGGAGTGGATGAGCAGTTCTTC. Its translation is CATSDLIAGVDEQFF.

The chain joins TRBV5-6 to TRBJ2-7, with D possibly TRBD2 on 5 matching bases. V was cut by 4 bases and J by 1 base, with 12 bases left in between. The germline V gene has CDR1 SGHDT and CDR2 YYEEEE. The length of the CDR3 is 14 residues. The CDR3 loop is CASSRGWQSYEQYF. For the CDR3, the DNA is TGTGCCAGCAGCCGCGGGTGGCAGTCCTACGAGCAGTACTTC.

The chain combines TRBV27 with TRBJ1-2; maybe TRBD1 (6 bases). CDR1 and CDR2 from the germline V gene are MNHEY and SMNVEV (reference sequence). The CDR3 sequence is 13 residues long. V gave up 6 bases and J gave up 6 bases, with 14 bases separating them. The CDR3 sequence: CASRKSGGHGYTF. CDR3 DNA: TGTGCCAGCAGGAAAAGCGGGGGGCATGGCTACACCTTC.

This rearrangement joins TRBV5-1 to TRBJ2-3; the D is unclear. The CDR3 has 15 residues. The germline CDR1 and CDR2 sequences are SGHRS and YFSETQ. V lost 1 base, J lost 2 bases, and 11 bases lay in between. CDR3 in amino acids: CASSLQSGYTDTQYF. The CDR3 DNA reads TGCGCCAGCAGCTTGCAGTCAGGTTACACAGATACGCAGTATTTT.

This clone was picked up a small number of times. The V call is TRBV4-3, the J call TRBJ1-2, with D uncertain. Trimming removed 0 bases from V and 3 bases from J, with 11 bases in between. Germline V gene data show CDR1 as LGHNA and CDR2 as YSLEER. This CDR3 has 15 amino acids. The CDR3 spells CASSQDLKEDYGYTF. CDR3 sequence (DNA): TGCGCCAGCAGCCAAGATCTGAAGGAGGACTATGGCTACACCTTC.

The DNA of the CDR3 is TGTGCCAGCAGTTGGCCGGGGACAGGGACCCCATCCCCTCAAGAGACCCAGTACTTC. The encoded protein is CASSWPGTGTPSPQETQYF. The chain recombines TRBV28 with TRBJ2-5; 9 positions agree with TRBD1. From germline, CDR1 is MDHEN and CDR2 SYDVKM. The CDR3 extends over 19 amino acids. The J segment lost 2 bases and the V segment lost 4 bases, leaving 17 bases of the junction unmatched.

The count of this clone is one. The V gene is TRBV28, the J gene TRBJ2-1; 8 bases line up with TRBD2. Germline assignment: CDR1 MDHEN and CDR2 SYDVKM. The CDR3 contains 15 residues. With V trimmed by 3 bases and J by 7 bases, 8 bases remained unmatched. The CDR3 here is CASSFRLAGQNEQFF. The CDR3 DNA reads as TGTGCCAGCAGTTTTCGGCTAGCGGGTCAGAATGAGCAGTTCTTC.

The gene calls are TRBV20-1 and TRBJ1-1; D remains ambiguous. Between the trimmed V and J ends, which lost 3 bases and 3 bases, there was a span of 11 bases. The CDR3 length is 13 residues. The germline gives CDR1 DFQATT, CDR2 SNEGSKA (reference sequence). CDR3 coding DNA: TGCAGTGCTAGTTCCGCAGGATACACTGAAGCTTTCTTT. Residues: CSASSAGYTEAFF.

V is TRBV6-2 or TRBV6-3 and J is TRBJ2-1; TRBD2 agrees at 13 bases. CDR1 and CDR2 (germline): MNHEY, SVGEGT. V trimming: 6 bases; J trimming: 7 bases; junction bases outside the gene matches: 6. The CDR3 runs 15 residues. CDR3 in DNA: TGTGCCAGCAGCTTTGGGACTAGCGGGACGAATGAGCAGTTCTTC. Its protein is CASSFGTSGTNEQFF.

The chain joins TRBV9 to TRBJ1-4; D remains unclear. Germline V lookup: CDR1 SGDLS, CDR2 YYNGEE. Between the trimmed V and J ends, which lost 0 bases and 2 bases, there was a span of 5 bases. The CDR3 is made up of 14 amino acids. The CDR3 is CASSVDGTNEKLFF. CDR3 bases: TGTGCCAGCAGCGTAGACGGGACTAATGAAAAACTGTTTTTT.

V is TRBV19 and J is TRBJ2-7; TRBD1 aligns across 7 bases. The CDR3 is made up of 14 amino acids. The trim removed 3 bases at V and 3 bases at J, leaving 5 bases unmatched. Per the germline V gene, CDR1 is LNHDA and CDR2 is SQIVND (reference sequence). The CDR3 sequence is CASSMTGPLYEQYF. The DNA of the CDR3 is TGTGCCAGTAGTATGACAGGGCCTCTCTACGAGCAGTACTTC.

V gene TRBV12-5 combines with J gene TRBJ1-3, with 9 bases lining up with TRBD1. Germline V gene lookup returns CDR1 LGHNT and CDR2 FRNRAP. The CDR3 spans 21 residues. V lost 5 bases to trimming and J lost 0 bases; unmatched junction nucleotides: 20. CDR3 sequence (DNA): TGTGCTAGTGGTCCAAGACCGGGACAGGGTTATGAGTTTGGCTCTGGAAACACCATATATTTT. As protein: CASGPRPGQGYEFGSGNTIYF.

This chain uses TRBV14 with TRBJ1-2; 12 bases agree with TRBD1. This CDR3 comprises 16 residues. Looked up from germline, CDR1 is SGHDN and CDR2 is FVKESK. Trimming removed 0 bases from V and 8 bases from J; junction bases left unmatched: 7. CDR3 sequence: CASSQDFFGTGGGYTF. CDR3 bases: TGTGCCAGCAGCCAAGATTTCTTCGGGACAGGGGGCGGCTACACCTTC.

The J gene is TRBJ2-1, the V gene TRBV3-1 (or the pseudogene TRBV3-2); 10 bases are shared with TRBD2. V shed 1 base and J 5 bases; nucleotides not matched to a gene: 20. Germline assignment: CDR1 LGHDT and CDR2 YNNKEL (reference sequence). The CDR3 is made up of 21 amino acids. CDR3 sequence: CASSQGPLASGSLKRNNEQFF. CDR3 bases: TGTGCCAGCAGCCAAGGACCTTTGGCTAGCGGGAGTCTGAAAAGAAACAATGAGCAGTTCTTC.

J is TRBJ2-7 and V is TRBV24-1, with a possible D match to TRBD2 (6 bases). The CDR3 length is 17 residues. The germline V gene has CDR1 KGHDR and CDR2 SFDVKD. V lost 0 bases and J 3 bases, leaving 17 bases between the germline ends. This CDR3 is CATSDLPRGGTGYEQYF. CDR3 DNA: TGTGCCACCAGTGATTTGCCCCGTGGAGGGACGGGCTACGAGCAGTACTTC.

The chain links TRBV5-1 to TRBJ2-7; weak D call: TRBD1 (6 bases). The ends were cut back, 1 base at V and 0 bases at J, with 11 bases in the middle. Germline V gene sequence: CDR1 SGHRS, CDR2 YFSETQ. This CDR3 is 15 amino acids long. The CDR3 nucleotides are TGCGCCAGCAGCTTGTTGGCAGGGGCCTCCTACGAGCAGTACTTC. Protein sequence: CASSLLAGASYEQYF.

V and J are TRBV27 and TRBJ2-7, with 10 bases aligning to TRBD1. The J segment lost 3 bases and the V segment lost 1 base, leaving 9 bases of the junction unmatched. The CDR3 has 17 residues. The germline V gene has CDR1 MNHEY and CDR2 SMNVEV (reference sequence). CDR3 protein: CASSLYPPGQGYYEQYF. The CDR3 DNA reads as TGTGCCAGCAGTTTATATCCCCCGGGACAGGGGTACTACGAGCAGTACTTC.